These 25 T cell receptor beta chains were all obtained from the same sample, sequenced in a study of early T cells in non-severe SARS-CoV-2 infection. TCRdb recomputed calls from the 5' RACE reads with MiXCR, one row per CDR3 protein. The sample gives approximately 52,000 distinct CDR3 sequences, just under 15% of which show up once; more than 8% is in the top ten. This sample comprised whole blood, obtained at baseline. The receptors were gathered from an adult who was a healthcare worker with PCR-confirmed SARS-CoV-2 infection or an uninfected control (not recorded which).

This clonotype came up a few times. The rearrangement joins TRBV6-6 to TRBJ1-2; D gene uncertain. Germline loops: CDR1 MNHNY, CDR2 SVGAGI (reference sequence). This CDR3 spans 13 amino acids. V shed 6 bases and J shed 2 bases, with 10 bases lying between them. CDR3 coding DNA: TGTGCCAGCAGCCAGGACCCCAACTATGGCTACACCTTC. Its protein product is CASSQDPNYGYTF.

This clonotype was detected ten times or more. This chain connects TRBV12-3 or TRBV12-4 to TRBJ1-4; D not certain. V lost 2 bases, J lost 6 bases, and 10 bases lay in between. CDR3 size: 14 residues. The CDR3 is CASSLRGNYEKLFF. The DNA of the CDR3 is TGTGCCAGCAGTTTACGAGGGAATTATGAAAAACTGTTTTTT.

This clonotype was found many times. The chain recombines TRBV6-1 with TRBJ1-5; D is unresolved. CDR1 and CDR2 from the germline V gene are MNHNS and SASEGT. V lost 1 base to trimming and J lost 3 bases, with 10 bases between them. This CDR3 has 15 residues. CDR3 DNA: TGTGCCAGCAGTGAAGGCGGTATAGACAATCAGCCCCAGCATTTT. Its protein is CASSEGGIDNQPQHF.

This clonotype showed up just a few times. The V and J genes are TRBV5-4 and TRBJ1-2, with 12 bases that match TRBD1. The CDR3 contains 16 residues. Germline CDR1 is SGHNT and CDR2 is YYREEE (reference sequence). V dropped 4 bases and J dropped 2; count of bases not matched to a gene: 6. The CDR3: CASSPGQGAQNYGYTF. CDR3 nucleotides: TGTGCCAGCAGCCCGGGACAGGGGGCTCAGAACTATGGCTACACCTTC.

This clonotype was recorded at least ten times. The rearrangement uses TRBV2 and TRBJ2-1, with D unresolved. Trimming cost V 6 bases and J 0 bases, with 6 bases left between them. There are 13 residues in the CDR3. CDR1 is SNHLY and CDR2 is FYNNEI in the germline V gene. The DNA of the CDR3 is TGTGCCAGCAGGGTCCTCTCCTACAATGAGCAGTTCTTC. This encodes CASRVLSYNEQFF.

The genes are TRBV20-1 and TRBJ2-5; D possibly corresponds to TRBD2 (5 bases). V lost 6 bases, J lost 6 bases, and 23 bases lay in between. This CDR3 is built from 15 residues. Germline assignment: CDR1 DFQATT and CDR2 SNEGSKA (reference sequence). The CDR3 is CSAARHRGTLQTQYF. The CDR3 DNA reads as TGCAGTGCGGCTCGGCATCGGGGAACTCTTCAGACCCAGTACTTC.

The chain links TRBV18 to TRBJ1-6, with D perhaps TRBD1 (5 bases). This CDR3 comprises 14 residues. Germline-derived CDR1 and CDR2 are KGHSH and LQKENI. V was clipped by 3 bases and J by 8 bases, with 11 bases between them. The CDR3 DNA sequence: TGTGCCAGCTCACCTACCCAGGGCGATTCACCCCTCCACTTT. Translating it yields CASSPTQGDSPLHF.

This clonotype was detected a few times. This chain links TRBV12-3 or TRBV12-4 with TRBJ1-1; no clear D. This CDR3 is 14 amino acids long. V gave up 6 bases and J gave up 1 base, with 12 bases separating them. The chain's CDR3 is CASSPTRRNTEAFF. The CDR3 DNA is TGTGCCAGCAGCCCTACTCGGAGGAACACTGAAGCTTTCTTT.

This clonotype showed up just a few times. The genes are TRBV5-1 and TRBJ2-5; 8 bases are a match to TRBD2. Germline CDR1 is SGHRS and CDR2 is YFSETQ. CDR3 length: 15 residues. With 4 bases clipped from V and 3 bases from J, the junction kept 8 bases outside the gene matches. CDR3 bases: TGCGCCAGCAGCCCCCCCGGGACTAGAAAAGAGACCCAGTACTTC. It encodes CASSPPGTRKETQYF.

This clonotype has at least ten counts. CDR3 region: CASSLYGAGNQPQHF. The CDR3 DNA is TGTGCCAGCAGCTTATACGGTGCGGGCAATCAGCCCCAGCATTTT. The chain has TRBV7-2 and TRBJ1-5; D gene uncertain. Germline lookup yields CDR1 SGHTA and CDR2 FQGNSA. V lost 2 bases, J lost 2 bases, and 10 bases lay in between. This CDR3 is 15 amino acids long. The variable domain in full, with the rest retrieved from reference TRBV7-2 and TRBJ1-5, is GAGVSQSPSNKVTEKGKDVELRCDPISGHTALYWYRQSLGQGLEFLIYFQGNSAPDKSGLPSDRFSAERTGGSVSTLTIQRTQQEDSAVYLCASSLYGAGNQPQHFGDGTRLSIL.

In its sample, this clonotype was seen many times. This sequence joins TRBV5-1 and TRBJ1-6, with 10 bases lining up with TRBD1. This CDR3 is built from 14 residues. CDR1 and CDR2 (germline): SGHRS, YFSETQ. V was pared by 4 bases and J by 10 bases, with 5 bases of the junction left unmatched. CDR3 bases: TGCGCCAGCAGCATCGACAGGGGGCAATCACCCCTCCACTTT. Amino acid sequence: CASSIDRGQSPLHF. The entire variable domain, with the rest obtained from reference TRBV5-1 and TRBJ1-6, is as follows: KAGVTQTPRYLIKTRGQQVTLSCSPISGHRSVSWYQQTPGQGLQFLFEYFSETQRNKGNFPGRFSGRQFSNSRSEMNVSTLELGDSALYLCASSIDRGQSPLHFGNGTRLTVT.

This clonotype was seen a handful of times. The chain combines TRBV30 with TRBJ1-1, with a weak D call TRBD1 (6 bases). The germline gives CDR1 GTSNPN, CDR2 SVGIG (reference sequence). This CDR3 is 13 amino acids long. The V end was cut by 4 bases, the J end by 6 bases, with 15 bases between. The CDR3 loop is CAWIGQLWAEAFF. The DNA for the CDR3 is TGTGCCTGGATTGGACAGTTGTGGGCTGAAGCTTTCTTT.

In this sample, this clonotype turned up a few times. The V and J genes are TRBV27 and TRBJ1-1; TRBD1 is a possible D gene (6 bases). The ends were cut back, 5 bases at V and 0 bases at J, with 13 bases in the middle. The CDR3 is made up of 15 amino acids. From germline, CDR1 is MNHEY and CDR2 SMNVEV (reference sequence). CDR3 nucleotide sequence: TGTGCCAGCAGTCTCAGGGGCCGCATGAACACTGAAGCTTTCTTT. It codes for CASSLRGRMNTEAFF.

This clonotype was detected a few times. CDR3 DNA: TGTGCCAGCAGCTTTGGAGCGGGCAACGTCCTGACTTTC. Encoded protein: CASSFGAGNVLTF. This chain joins TRBV7-6 and TRBJ2-6; D is possibly TRBD2 (6 bases). Between the trimmed V and J ends, which lost 3 bases and 9 bases, there was a span of 9 bases. CDR1 SGHVS and CDR2 FNYEAQ come from the germline V gene. The CDR3 sequence is 13 residues long. Together with reference TRBV7-6 and TRBJ2-6, the CDR3 gives the full variable domain: GAGVSQSPRYKVTKRGQDVALRCDPISGHVSLYWYRQALGQGPEFLTYFNYEAQQDKSGLPNDRFSAERPEGSISTLTIQRTEQRDSAMYRCASSFGAGNVLTFGAGSRLTVL.

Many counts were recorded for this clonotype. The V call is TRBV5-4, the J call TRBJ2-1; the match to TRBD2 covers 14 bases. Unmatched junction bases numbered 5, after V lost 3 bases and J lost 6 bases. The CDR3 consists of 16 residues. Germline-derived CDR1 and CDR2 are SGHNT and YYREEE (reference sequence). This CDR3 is CASSSEGLAGANEQFF. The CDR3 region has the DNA TGTGCCAGCAGCTCGGAGGGACTAGCGGGGGCCAATGAGCAGTTCTTC.

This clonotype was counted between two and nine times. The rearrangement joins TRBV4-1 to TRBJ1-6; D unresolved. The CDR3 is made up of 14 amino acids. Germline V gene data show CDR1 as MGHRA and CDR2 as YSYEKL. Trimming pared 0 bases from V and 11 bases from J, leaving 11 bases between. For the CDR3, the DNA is TGCGCCAGCAGCCAAGAGGCAGTTCAGGCACCCCTCCACTTT. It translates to CASSQEAVQAPLHF.

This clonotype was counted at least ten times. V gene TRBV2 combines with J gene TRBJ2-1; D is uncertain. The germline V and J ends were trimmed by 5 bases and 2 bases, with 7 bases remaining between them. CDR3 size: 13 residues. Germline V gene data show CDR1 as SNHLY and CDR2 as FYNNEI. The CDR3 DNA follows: TGTGCCAGCAGTCCCATAACCTACAATGAGCAGTTCTTC. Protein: CASSPITYNEQFF.

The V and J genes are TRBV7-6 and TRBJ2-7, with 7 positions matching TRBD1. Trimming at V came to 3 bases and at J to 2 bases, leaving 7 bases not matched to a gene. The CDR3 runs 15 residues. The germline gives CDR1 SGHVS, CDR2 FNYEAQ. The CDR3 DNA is TGTGCCAGCAGCTTGGGGACAGCAGACCCCTACGAGCAGTACTTC. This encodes CASSLGTADPYEQYF.

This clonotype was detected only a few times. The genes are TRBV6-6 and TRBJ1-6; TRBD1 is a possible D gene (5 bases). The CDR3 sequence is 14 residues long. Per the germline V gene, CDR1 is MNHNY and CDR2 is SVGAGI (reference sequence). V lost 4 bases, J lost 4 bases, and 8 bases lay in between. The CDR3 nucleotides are TGTGCCAGCAGTTCCTCAGGGTATAATTCACCCCTCCACTTT. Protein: CASSSSGYNSPLHF.

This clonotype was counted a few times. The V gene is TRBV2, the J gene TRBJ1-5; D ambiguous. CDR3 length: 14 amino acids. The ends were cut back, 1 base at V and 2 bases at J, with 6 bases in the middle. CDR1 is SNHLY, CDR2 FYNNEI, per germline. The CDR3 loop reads CASSEGRGNQPQHF. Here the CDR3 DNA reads TGTGCCAGCAGTGAAGGACGGGGCAATCAGCCCCAGCATTTT.

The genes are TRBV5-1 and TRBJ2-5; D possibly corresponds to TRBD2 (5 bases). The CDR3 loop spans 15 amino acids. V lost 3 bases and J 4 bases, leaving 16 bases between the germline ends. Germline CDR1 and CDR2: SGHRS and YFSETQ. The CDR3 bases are TGCGCCAGCAGCTCCGGACGGGGAACCCCAGAGACCCAGTACTTC. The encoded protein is CASSSGRGTPETQYF.

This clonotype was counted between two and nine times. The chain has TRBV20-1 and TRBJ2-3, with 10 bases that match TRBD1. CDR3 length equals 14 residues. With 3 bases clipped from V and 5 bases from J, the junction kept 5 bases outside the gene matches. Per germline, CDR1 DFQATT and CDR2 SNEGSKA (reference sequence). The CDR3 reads CSASGQGEIDTQYF. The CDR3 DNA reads TGCAGTGCTAGCGGACAGGGGGAAATAGATACGCAGTATTTT.

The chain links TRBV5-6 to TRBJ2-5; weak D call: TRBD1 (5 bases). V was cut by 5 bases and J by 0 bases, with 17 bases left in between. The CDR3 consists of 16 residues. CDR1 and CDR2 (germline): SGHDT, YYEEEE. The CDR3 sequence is CASSYETARYQETQYF. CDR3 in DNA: TGTGCCAGCAGTTACGAGACAGCCCGGTACCAAGAGACCCAGTACTTC.

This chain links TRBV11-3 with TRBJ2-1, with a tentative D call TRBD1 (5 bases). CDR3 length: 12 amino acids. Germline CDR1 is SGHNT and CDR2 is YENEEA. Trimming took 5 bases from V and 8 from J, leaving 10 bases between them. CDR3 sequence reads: CASSKQGYEQFF. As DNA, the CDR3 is TGTGCCAGCAGCAAGCAGGGTTATGAGCAGTTCTTC.

The CDR3 coding sequence is TGTGCCAGCAGTTTGGGGCCATCTGGAAACACCATATATTTT. Translating it yields CASSLGPSGNTIYF. The V call is TRBV27, the J call TRBJ1-3; tentatively, D is TRBD1 (5 bases). The CDR3 runs to 14 residues. In germline, CDR1 is MNHEY, CDR2 SMNVEV (reference sequence). V shed 3 bases and J shed 1 base, with 7 bases lying between them.